Below are 12 T cell receptor beta chains sequenced from a single sample in a study of blood T cell repertoires in COVID-19. The data were produced by immunoSEQ multiplex PCR, yet TCRdb's version contains in-frame clones alone and is incomplete. The sample contains approximately 240,000 clones, 80% to 85% of which appear only once. What was sequenced was peripheral blood. The receptors come from a woman aged 80 or older with active or convalescent COVID-19.

The chain recombines TRBV7-2 with TRBJ1-4, with D possibly TRBD1 on 5 matching bases. Germline V lookup: CDR1 SGHTA, CDR2 FQGNSA. The CDR3 length is 15 residues. Trimming took off 3 bases at V and 3 bases at J, with 11 bases between the two ends. The CDR3 DNA sequence: TGTGCCAGCAGCTTTGGGCCAGGGCCTAATGAAAAACTGTTTTTT. It specifies CASSFGPGPNEKLFF. The variable domain in full, completed from reference TRBV7-2 and TRBJ1-4, reads GAGVSQSPSNKVTEKGKDVELRCDPISGHTALYWYRQSLGQGLEFLIYFQGNSAPDKSGLPSDRFSAERTGGSVSTLTIQRTQQEDSAVYLCASSFGPGPNEKLFFGSGTQLSVL.

CDR3 sequence: CSICSDSNIGTEAFF. Written as DNA, the CDR3 is TGCAGCATCTGTTCGGACAGTAATATAGGTACTGAAGCTTTCTTT. The genes are TRBV29-1 and TRBJ1-1, with D tentatively TRBD1 (6 bases). Trimming pared 8 bases from V and 5 bases from J, leaving 24 bases between. Germline V gives CDR1 SQVTM, CDR2 ANQGSEA. This CDR3 contains 15 residues.

Here the CDR3 DNA reads TGTGCCAGCAGCGTGTTAGGGGGTGTTAGAAACATTCAGTACTTC. Its translation: CASSVLGGVRNIQYF. The rearrangement uses TRBV11-3 and TRBJ2-4; D is perhaps TRBD1 (6 bases). The germline CDR1 and CDR2 sequences are SGHNT and YENEEA. V was pared by 5 bases and J by 6 bases, with 17 bases between. The CDR3 runs to 15 residues.

This sequence joins TRBV24-1 and TRBJ2-7, with 10 bases fitting TRBD2. V lost 4 bases to trimming and J lost 3 bases; unmatched junction nucleotides: 5. CDR3 length equals 15 residues. Germline lookup yields CDR1 KGHDR and CDR2 SFDVKD. CDR3 loop: CATSDAGTSDYEQYF. CDR3 sequence (DNA): TGTGCCACCAGTGACGCCGGGACTAGCGACTACGAGCAGTACTTC.

The chain recombines TRBV24-1 with TRBJ1-2; tentative D call: TRBD1 (6 bases). Germline V lookup: CDR1 KGHDR, CDR2 SFDVKD. The V end lost 3 bases, the J end lost 7 bases, and 14 bases lay between the germline ends. CDR3 size: 14 residues. CDR3 sequence (DNA): TGTGCCACCAGTGATCCTAAGGACAGAATTGGCTACACCTTC. Protein product: CATSDPKDRIGYTF.

The chain couples TRBV6-4 to TRBJ2-2; 8 bases are a match to TRBD2. The CDR3 has 14 amino acids. Germline trimming cut 6 bases from V and 0 bases from J; bases unmatched to any gene: 0. Germline CDR1 and CDR2: MRHNA and SNTAGT. CDR3 in DNA: TGTGCCAGCAGGCGGGGGGCGAACACCGGGGAGCTGTTTTTT. Its translation is CASRRGANTGELFF.

This rearrangement joins TRBV11-2 to TRBJ2-7; 10 nucleotides agree with TRBD2. The germline V gene encodes CDR1 SGHAT and CDR2 FQNNGV. With 6 bases clipped from V and 4 bases from J, the junction kept 12 bases outside the gene matches. The CDR3 runs 16 residues. The CDR3 region is CASSSERTSGAYEQYF. CDR3 DNA: TGTGCCAGCAGTAGCGAACGAACTAGCGGGGCTTACGAGCAGTACTTC. Together with reference TRBV11-2 and TRBJ2-7, the CDR3 gives the full variable domain: EAGVAQSPRYKIIEKRQSVAFWCNPISGHATLYWYQQILGQGPKLLIQFQNNGVVDDSQLPKDRFSAERLKGVDSTLKIQPAKLEDSAVYLCASSSERTSGAYEQYFGPGTRLTVT.

This chain connects TRBV5-6 to TRBJ2-2; 7 bases fit TRBD1. Germline V gene sequence: CDR1 SGHDT, CDR2 YYEEEE. This CDR3 is 16 amino acids long. The V and J ends lost 0 bases and 4 bases, in that order; junction bases with no gene match: 6. The CDR3 nucleotides read TGTGCCAGCAGCTTGGCCACAGGGGTAGGCACCGGGGAGCTGTTTTTT. Its translation: CASSLATGVGTGELFF.

The chain links TRBV21-1 to TRBJ1-5. TRBV21-1 is a recognized pseudogene. This CDR3 has 11 amino acids. The CDR3 coding sequence is TGTGCCAGCAGCACGAATCAGCCCCAGCATTTT. As protein: CASSTNQPQHF.

The chain links TRBV12-5 to TRBJ1-2; 8 positions match TRBD1. The CDR3 spans 11 residues. The junction had 4 bases not matched to a gene; V was cut back by 6 bases and J by 10 bases. The germline gives CDR1 LGHNT, CDR2 FRNRAP. Here the CDR3 DNA reads TGTGCTAGTGGCCTGGACAGGGTCTACACCTTC. It translates to CASGLDRVYTF.

The chain recombines TRBV15 with TRBJ2-5; 12 bases map to TRBD1. CDR1 LNHNV and CDR2 YYDKDF come from the germline V gene (reference sequence). This CDR3 contains 15 residues. The ends lost 5 bases at V and 4 bases at J; junction bases unmatched: 5. This CDR3 is CATSERDRGRETQYF. For the CDR3, the DNA is TGTGCCACCAGCGAACGGGACAGGGGGCGAGAGACCCAGTACTTC.

V and J are TRBV4-3 and TRBJ1-2; perhaps TRBD1 as D (6 bases). The germline V and J ends were trimmed by 0 bases and 6 bases, with 14 bases remaining between them. The germline V gene encodes CDR1 LGHNA and CDR2 YSLEER. The CDR3 spans 15 residues. CDR3 coding DNA: TGCGCCAGCAGCCAAGAGGGGCGGGGGCTCGATGGCTACACCTTC. Translation gives CASSQEGRGLDGYTF.